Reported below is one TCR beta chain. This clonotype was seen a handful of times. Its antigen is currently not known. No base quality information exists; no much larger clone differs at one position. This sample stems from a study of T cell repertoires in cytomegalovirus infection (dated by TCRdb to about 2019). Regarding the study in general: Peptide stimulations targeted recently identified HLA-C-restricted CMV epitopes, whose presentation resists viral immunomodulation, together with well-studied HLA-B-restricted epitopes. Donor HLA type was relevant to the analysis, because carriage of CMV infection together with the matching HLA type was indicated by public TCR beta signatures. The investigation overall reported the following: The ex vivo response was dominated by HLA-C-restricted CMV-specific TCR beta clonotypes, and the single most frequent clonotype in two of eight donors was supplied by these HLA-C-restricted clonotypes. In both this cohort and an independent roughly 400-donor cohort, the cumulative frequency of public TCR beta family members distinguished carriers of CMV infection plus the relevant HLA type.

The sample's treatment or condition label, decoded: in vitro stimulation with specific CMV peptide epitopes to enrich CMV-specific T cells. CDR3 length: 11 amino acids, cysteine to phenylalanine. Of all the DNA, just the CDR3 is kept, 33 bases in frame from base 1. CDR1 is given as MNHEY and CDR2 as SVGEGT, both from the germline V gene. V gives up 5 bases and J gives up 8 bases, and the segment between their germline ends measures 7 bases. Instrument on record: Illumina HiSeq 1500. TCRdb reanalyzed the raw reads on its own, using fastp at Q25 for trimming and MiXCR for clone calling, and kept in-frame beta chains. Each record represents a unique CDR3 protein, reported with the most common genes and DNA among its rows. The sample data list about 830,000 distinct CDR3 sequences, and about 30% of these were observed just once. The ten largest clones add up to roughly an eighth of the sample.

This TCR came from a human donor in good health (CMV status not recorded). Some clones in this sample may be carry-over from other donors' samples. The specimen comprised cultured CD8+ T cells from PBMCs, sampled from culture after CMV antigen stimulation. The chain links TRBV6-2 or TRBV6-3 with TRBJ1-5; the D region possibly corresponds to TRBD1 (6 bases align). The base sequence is TGTGCCAGCAGTCCAGGGGAGCCCCAGCATTTT. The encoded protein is CASSPGEPQHF.